The rows below give T cell receptor beta chains drawn from one sample of a study of radiation and T cells in renal cell carcinoma. The repertoire was sequenced with immunoSEQ multiplex PCR; TCRdb's copy has only in-frame clones and lacks some. The sample lists some 110,000 clones; roughly 85% were seen once. The specimen comprised blood, sampled from a patient whose treatment included radiotherapy and nephrectomy. The receptor source for this set is a woman aged 55-70 years with renal cell carcinoma. Each CDR3 is given with its conserved first and last residue. Each record gives: V gene, J gene, D gene, clone size, CDR3 DNA, CDR3 protein. D genes are given only for firm matches. The size of a clone is reported for some rows only, either as once, few or many, or as a class for expanded clones.

TRBV9	TRBJ1-1	-	-	TGTGCCAGCAGCCCCAGATTGAACACTGAAGCTTTCTTT	CASSPRLNTEAFF
TRBV11-3	TRBJ2-1	-	-	TGTGCCAGCAGCTTAAAGGGATGGGATGAGCAGTTCTTC	CASSLKGWDEQFF
TRBV7-9	TRBJ1-5	-	once	TGTGCCAGCAGCCTGGATACAGCCCTCAATCAGCCCCAGCATTTT	CASSLDTALNQPQHF
TRBV11-3	TRBJ1-1	-	-	TGTGCCAGCAGCTTAGACTTTGGCAGCTCCGAAGCTTTCTTT	CASSLDFGSSEAFF
TRBV5-5	TRBJ2-5	TRBD2	-	TGTGCCAGCAGCTTGGGTCCAGCGGGGGGGCAGGAGACCCAGTACTTC	CASSLGPAGGQETQYF
TRBV2	TRBJ2-7	-	once	TGTGCCAGCAGTGTCGACTCCGGCTCCTACGAGCAGTACTTC	CASSVDSGSYEQYF
TRBV9	TRBJ1-1	TRBD1	-	TGTGCCAGCAGCCCGCCAGACAGGGCGGGCCCTGAAGCTTTCTTT	CASSPPDRAGPEAFF
TRBV4-2	TRBJ2-7	-	-	TGTGCCAGCAGCCAGGAACCTACAGGGCGCGCGGGCCACGAGCAGTACTTC	CASSQEPTGRAGHEQYF
TRBV6-1	TRBJ2-3	-	-	TGTGCCAGCAGTGCGGGTCCGGGGACCGGGCCCCTTTTTACGCAGTATTTT	CASSAGPGTGPLFTQYF
TRBV6-5	TRBJ1-2	-	-	TGTGCCACCCAGCCTTTTGAAGCTAACTATGGCTACACCTTC	CATQPFEANYGYTF
TRBV27	TRBJ2-7	-	once	TGTGCCAGCAGTTTAGGGTACAAAAGAGGGTCCTACGAGCAGTACTTC	CASSLGYKRGSYEQYF
TRBV2	TRBJ2-7	TRBD1	-	TGTGCCAGCAGTGAGACTGGACAGGCCGGGGCCTACGAGCAGTACTTC	CASSETGQAGAYEQYF
TRBV19	TRBJ1-1	TRBD1	-	TGTGCCACCACTAAACAGGGGGGAACGAACACTGAAGCTTTCTTT	CATTKQGGTNTEAFF